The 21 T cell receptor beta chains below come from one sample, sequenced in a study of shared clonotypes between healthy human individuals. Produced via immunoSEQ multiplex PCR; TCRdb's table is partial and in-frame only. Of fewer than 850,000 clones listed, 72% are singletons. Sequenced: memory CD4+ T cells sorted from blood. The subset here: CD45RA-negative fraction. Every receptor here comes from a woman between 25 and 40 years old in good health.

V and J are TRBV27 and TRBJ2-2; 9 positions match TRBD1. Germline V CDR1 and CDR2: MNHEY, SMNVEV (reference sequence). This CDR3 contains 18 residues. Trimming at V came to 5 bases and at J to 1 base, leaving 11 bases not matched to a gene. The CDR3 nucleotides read TGTGCCAGCAGTCCCTTCGCCGGGACAGGGCAGAACACCGGGGAGCTGTTTTTT. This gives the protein CASSPFAGTGQNTGELFF.

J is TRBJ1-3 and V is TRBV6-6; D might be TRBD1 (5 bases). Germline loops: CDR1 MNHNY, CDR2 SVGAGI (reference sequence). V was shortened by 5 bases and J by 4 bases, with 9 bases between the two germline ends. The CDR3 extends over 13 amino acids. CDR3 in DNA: TGTGCCAGCAGTGACAGCCACGGAAACACCATATATTTT. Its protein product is CASSDSHGNTIYF.

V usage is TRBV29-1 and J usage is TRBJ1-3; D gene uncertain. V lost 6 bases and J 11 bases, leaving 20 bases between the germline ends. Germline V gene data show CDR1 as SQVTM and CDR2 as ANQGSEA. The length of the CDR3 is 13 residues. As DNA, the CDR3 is TGCAGCGTACTTGACCCCTCGGGTGAGGCCATATATTTT. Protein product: CSVLDPSGEAIYF. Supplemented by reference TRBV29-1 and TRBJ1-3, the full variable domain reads SAVISQKPSRDICQRGTSLTIQCQVDSQVTMMFWYRQQPGQSLTLIATANQGSEATYESGFVIDKFPISRPNLTFSTLTVSNMSPEDSSIYLCSVLDPSGEAIYFGEGSWLTVV.

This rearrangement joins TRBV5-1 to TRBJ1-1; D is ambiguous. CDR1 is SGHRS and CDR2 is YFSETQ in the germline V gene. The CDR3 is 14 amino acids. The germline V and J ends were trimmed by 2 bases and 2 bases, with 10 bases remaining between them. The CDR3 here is CASSFSTANTEAFF. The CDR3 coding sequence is TGCGCCAGCAGCTTTTCTACAGCCAACACTGAAGCTTTCTTT. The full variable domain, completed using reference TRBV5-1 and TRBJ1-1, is KAGVTQTPRYLIKTRGQQVTLSCSPISGHRSVSWYQQTPGQGLQFLFEYFSETQRNKGNFPGRFSGRQFSNSRSEMNVSTLELGDSALYLCASSFSTANTEAFFGQGTRLTVV.

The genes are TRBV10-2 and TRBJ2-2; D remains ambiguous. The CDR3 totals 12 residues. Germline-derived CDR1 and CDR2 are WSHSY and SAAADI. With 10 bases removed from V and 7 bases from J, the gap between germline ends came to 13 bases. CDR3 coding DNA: TGCGCCATTGCCAGCGTCGGCGGGGAGCTGTTTTTT. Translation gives CAIASVGGELFF.

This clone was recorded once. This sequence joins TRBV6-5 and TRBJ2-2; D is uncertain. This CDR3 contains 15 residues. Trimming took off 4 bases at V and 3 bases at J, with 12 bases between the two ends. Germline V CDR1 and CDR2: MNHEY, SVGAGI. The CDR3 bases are TGTGCCAGCAGTTTCCGGGCCCACGACACCGGGGAGCTGTTTTTT. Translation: CASSFRAHDTGELFF.

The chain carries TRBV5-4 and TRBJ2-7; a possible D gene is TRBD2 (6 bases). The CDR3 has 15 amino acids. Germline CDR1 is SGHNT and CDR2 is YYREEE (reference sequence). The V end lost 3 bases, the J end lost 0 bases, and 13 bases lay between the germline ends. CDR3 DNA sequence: TGTGCCAGCAGCTACCCTAGCGCGAGCTCCTACGAGCAGTACTTC. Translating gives CASSYPSASSYEQYF.

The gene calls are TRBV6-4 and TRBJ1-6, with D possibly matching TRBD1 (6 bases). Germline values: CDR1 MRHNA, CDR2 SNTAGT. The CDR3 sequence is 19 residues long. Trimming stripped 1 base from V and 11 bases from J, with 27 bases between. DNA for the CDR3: TGTGCCAGCAGTGACTTCAGGGGCGAACACAGGGCGGGCGGGGCACCCCTCCACTTT. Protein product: CASSDFRGEHRAGGAPLHF.

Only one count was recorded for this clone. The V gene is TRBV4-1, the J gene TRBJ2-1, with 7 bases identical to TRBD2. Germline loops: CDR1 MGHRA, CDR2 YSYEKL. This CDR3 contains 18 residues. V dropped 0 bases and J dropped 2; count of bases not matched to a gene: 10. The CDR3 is CASSQDLRLAVTYNEQFF. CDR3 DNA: TGCGCCAGCAGCCAAGACCTCCGGCTAGCGGTTACCTACAATGAGCAGTTCTTC.

This chain's CDR3 is CASSQTGTAAKEGYTF. CDR3 nucleotide sequence: TGTGCCAGCAGCCAAACGGGGACAGCCGCTAAAGAGGGCTACACCTTC. V usage is TRBV14 and J usage is TRBJ1-2, with TRBD1 identical over 7 bases. The CDR3 is 16 amino acids. V dropped 2 bases and J dropped 8; count of bases not matched to a gene: 14. Germline V CDR1 and CDR2: SGHDN, FVKESK.

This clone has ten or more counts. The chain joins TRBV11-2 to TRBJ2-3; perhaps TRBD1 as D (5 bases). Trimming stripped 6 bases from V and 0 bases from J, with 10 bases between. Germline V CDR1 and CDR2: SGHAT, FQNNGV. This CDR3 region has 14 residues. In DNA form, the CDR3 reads TGTGCCAGCAGACAACAGGCTAGCACAGATACGCAGTATTTT. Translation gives CASRQQASTDTQYF.

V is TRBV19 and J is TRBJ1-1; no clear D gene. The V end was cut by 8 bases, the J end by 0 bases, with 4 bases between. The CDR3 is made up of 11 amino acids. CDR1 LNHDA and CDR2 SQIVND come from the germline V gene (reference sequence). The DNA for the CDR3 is TGTGCCAGTTCGATGAACACTGAAGCTTTCTTT. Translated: CASSMNTEAFF. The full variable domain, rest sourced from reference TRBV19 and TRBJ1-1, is DGGITQSPKYLFRKEGQNVTLSCEQNLNHDAMYWYRQDPGQGLRLIYYSQIVNDFQKGDIAEGYSVSREKKESFPLTVTSAQKNPTAFYLCASSMNTEAFFGQGTRLTVV.

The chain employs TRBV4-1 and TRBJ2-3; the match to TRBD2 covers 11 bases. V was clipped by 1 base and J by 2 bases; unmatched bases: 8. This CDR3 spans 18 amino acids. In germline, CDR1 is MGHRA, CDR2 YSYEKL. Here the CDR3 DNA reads TGCGCCAGCAGCCAAGGATCGCTAGCGGGAGGCCCCACAGATACGCAGTATTTT. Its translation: CASSQGSLAGGPTDTQYF.

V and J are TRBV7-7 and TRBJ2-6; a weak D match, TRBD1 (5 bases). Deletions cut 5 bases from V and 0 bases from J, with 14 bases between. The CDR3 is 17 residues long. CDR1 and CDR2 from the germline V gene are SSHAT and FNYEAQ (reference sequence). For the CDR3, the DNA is TGTGCCAGCAGCCCCCGGACATCGCTCTCTGGGGCCAACGTCCTGACTTTC. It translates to CASSPRTSLSGANVLTF.

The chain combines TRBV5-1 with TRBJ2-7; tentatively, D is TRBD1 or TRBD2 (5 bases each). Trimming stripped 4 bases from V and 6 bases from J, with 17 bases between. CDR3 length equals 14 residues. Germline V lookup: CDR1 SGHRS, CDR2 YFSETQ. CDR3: CASSQGTSALEQYF. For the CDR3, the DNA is TGCGCCAGCAGCCAAGGGACGTCAGCTCTCGAGCAGTACTTC.

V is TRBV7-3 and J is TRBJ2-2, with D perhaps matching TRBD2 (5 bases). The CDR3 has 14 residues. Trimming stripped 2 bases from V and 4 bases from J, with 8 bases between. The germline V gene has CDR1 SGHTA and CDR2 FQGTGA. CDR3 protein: CASSLGSTTGELFF. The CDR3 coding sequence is TGTGCCAGCAGCTTAGGGAGTACCACCGGGGAGCTGTTTTTT.

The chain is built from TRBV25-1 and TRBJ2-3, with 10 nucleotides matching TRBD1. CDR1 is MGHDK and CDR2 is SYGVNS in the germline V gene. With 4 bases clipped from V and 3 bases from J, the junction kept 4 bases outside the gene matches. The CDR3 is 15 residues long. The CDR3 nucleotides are TGTGCCAGCAGTGGGACAGGGGGAGGGACAGATACGCAGTATTTT. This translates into CASSGTGGGTDTQYF.

This CDR3 reads CASSSSGREQYF. In DNA form, the CDR3 reads TGTGCCAGCAGCTCATCAGGGCGTGAGCAGTACTTC. The chain links TRBV11-2 to TRBJ2-7; tentative D call: TRBD1 (5 bases). Trimming took off 4 bases at V and 7 bases at J, with 11 bases between the two ends. The CDR3 has 12 amino acids. Looked up from germline, CDR1 is SGHAT and CDR2 is FQNNGV.

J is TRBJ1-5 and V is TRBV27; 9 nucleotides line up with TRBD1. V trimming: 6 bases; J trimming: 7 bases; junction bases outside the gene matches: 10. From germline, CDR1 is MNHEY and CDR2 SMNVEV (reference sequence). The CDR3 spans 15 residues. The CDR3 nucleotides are TGTGCCAGCAGACCGGACAGGGGAAGGAGCCAGCCCCAGCATTTT. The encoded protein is CASRPDRGRSQPQHF.

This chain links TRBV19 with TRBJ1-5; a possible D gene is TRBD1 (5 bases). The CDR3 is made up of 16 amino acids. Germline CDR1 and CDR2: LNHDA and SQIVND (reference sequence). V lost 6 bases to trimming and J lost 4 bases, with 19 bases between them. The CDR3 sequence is CASSGGRAILNQPQHF. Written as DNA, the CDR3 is TGTGCCAGTAGCGGGGGGAGGGCTATACTTAATCAGCCCCAGCATTTT.

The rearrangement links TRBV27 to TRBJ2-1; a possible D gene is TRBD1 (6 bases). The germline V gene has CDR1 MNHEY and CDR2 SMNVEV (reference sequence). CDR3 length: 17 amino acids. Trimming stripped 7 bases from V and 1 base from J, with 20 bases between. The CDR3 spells CASTGYEGESSYNEQFF. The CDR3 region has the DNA TGTGCCAGCACCGGTTATGAGGGGGAGAGTTCCTACAATGAGCAGTTCTTC.